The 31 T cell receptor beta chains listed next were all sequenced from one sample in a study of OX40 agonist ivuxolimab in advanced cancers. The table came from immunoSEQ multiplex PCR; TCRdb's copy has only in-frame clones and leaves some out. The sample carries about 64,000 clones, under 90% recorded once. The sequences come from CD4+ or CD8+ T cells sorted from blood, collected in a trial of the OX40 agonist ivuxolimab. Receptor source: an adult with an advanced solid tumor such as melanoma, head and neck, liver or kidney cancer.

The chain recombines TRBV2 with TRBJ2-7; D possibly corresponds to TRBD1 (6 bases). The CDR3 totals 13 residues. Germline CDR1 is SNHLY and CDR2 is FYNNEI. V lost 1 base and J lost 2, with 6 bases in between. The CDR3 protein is CASSEGGPYEQYF. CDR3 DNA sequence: TGTGCCAGCAGTGAAGGGGGGCCCTACGAGCAGTACTTC.

The CDR3 nucleotides are TGTGCCAGGCAGGGAGGGTCTGGCTACACCTTC. Translated, it gives CARQGGSGYTF. V is TRBV11-3 and J is TRBJ1-2, with TRBD1 as a possible D gene (5 bases). V lost 9 bases and J lost 7, with 12 bases in between. Germline V CDR1 and CDR2: SGHNT, YENEEA. The CDR3 is 11 residues long. Together with reference TRBV11-3 and TRBJ1-2, the CDR3 gives the full variable domain: EAGVVQSPRYKIIEKKQPVAFWCNPISGHNTLYWYLQNLGQGPELLIRYENEEAVDDSQLPKDRFSAERLKGVDSTLKIQPAELGDSAVYLCARQGGSGYTFGSGTRLTVV.

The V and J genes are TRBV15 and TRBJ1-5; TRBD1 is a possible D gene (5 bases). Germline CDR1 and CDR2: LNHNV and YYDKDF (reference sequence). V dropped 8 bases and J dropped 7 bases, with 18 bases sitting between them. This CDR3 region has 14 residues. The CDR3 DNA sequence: TGTGCCACCTCCGACCGGGGGGGTGCCCAGCCCCAGCATTTT. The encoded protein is CATSDRGGAQPQHF.

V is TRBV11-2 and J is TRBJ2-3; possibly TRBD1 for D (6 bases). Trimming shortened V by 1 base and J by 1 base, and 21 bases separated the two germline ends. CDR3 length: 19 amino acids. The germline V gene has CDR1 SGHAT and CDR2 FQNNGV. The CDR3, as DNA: TGTGCCAGCAGCTTAGTAAGGCTTGGGGACATAGGACGCACAGATACGCAGTATTTT. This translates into CASSLVRLGDIGRTDTQYF.

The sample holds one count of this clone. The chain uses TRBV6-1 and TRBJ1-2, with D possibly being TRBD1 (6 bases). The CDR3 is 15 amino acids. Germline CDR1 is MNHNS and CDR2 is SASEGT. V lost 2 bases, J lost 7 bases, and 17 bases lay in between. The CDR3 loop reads CASSELRAGVLGYTF. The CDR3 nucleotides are TGTGCCAGCAGTGAATTGAGGGCAGGGGTCCTTGGCTACACCTTC.

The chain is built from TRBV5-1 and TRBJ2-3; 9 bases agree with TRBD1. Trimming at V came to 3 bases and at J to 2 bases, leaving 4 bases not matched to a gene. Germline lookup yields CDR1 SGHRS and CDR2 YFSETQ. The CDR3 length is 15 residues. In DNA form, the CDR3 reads TGCGCCAGCAGCTGGGGGGACAGGGACACAGATACGCAGTATTTT. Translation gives CASSWGDRDTDTQYF.

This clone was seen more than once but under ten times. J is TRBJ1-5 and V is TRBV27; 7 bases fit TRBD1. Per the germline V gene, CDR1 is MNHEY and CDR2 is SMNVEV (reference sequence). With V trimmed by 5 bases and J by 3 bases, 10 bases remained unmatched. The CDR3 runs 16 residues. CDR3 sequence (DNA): TGTGCCAGCAGTCCGCAGGGACAGAGAGACAATCAGCCCCAGCATTTT. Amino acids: CASSPQGQRDNQPQHF.

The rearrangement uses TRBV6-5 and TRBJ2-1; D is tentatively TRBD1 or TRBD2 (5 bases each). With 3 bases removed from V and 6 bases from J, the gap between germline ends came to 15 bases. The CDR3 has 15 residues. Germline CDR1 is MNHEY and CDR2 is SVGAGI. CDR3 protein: CASSYARGLSNEQFF. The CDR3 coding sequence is TGTGCCAGCAGTTATGCGAGGGGTTTATCCAATGAGCAGTTCTTC.

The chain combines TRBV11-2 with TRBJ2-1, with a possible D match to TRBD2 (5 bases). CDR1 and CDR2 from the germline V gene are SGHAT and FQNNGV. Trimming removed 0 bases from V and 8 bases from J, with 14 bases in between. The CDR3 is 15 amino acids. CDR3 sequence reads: CASSLEFSSSHEQFF. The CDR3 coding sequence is TGTGCCAGCAGCTTAGAGTTCTCGTCTAGCCATGAGCAGTTCTTC.

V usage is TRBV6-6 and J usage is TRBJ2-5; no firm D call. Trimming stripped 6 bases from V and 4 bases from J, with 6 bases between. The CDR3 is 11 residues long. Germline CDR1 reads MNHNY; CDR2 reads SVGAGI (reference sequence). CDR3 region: CASRTTETQYF. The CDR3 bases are TGTGCCAGCAGGACCACAGAGACCCAGTACTTC.

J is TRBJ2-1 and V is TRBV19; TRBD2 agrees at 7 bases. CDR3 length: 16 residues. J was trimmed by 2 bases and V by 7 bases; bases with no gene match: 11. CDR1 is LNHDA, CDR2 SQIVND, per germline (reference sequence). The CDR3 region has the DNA TGTGCCAGTACCCCGGACGGCGGGAGAGCCTACAATGAGCAGTTCTTC. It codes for CASTPDGGRAYNEQFF.

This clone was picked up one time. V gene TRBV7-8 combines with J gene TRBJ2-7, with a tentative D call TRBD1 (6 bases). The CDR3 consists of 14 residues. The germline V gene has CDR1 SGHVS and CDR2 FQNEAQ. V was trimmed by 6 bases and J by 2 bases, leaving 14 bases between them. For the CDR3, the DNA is TGTGCCAGCAGTCAACAGGGACCGACCTACGAGCAGTACTTC. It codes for CASSQQGPTYEQYF. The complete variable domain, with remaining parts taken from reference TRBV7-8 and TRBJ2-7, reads GAGVSQSPRYKVAKRGQDVALRCDPISGHVSLFWYQQALGQGPEFLTYFQNEAQLDKSGLPSDRFFAERPEGSVSTLKIQRTQQEDSAVYLCASSQQGPTYEQYFGPGTRLTVT.

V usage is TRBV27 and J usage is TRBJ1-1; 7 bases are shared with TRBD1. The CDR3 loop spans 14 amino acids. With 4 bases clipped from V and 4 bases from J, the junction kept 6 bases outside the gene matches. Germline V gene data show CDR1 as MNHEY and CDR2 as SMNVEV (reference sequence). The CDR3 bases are TGTGCCAGCAGTTACAGGGGCCCTCTCACTGAAGCTTTCTTT. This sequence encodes CASSYRGPLTEAFF.

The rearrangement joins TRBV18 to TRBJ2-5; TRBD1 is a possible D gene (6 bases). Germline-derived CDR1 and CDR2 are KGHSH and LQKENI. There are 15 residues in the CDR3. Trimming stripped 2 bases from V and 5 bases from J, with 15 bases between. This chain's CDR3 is CASSPSWGLEETQYF. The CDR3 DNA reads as TGTGCCAGCTCACCAAGCTGGGGGCTTGAGGAGACCCAGTACTTC.

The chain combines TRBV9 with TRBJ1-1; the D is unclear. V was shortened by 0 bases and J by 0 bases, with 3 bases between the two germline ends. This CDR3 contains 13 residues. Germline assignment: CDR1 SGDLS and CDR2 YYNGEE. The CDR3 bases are TGTGCCAGCAGCGTAGCTCTGAACACTGAAGCTTTCTTT. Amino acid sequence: CASSVALNTEAFF.

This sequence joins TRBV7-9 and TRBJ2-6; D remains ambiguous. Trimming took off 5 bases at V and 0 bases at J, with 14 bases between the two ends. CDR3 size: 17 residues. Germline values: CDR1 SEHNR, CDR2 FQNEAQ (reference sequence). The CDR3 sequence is CASSPSGGPSGANVLTF. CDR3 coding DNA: TGTGCCAGCAGCCCTTCGGGCGGACCCTCTGGGGCCAACGTCCTGACTTTC.

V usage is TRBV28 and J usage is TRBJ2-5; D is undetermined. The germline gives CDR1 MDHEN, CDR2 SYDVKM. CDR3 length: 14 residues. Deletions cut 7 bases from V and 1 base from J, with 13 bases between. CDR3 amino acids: CASIRAGRQETQYF. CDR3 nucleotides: TGTGCCAGCATTCGGGCCGGTCGCCAAGAGACCCAGTACTTC.

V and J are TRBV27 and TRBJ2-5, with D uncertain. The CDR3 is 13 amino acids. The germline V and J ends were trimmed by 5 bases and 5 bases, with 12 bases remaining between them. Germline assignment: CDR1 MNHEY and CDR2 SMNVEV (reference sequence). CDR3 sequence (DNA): TGTGCCAGCAGTCGCCTTGCCCGGGAGACCCAGTACTTC. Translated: CASSRLARETQYF.

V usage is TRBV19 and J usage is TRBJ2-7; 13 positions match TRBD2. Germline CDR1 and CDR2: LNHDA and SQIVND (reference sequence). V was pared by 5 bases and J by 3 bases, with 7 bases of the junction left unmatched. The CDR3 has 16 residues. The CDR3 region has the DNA TGTGCCAGTAGTTTAGGACTAGCGGGGGATTTCTACGAGCAGTACTTC. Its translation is CASSLGLAGDFYEQYF.

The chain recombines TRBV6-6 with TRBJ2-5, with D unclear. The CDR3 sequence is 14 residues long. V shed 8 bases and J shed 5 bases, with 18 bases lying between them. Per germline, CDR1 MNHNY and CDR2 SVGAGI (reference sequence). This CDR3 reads CASGLQLLAETQYF. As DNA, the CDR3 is TGTGCCAGCGGGCTCCAGCTTTTGGCTGAGACCCAGTACTTC.

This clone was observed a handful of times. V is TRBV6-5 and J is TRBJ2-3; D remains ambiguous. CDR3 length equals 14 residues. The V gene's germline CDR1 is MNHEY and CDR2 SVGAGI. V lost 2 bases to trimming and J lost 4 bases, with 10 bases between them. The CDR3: CASSYTPVSDTQYF. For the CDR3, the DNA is TGTGCCAGCAGTTACACCCCGGTGTCAGATACGCAGTATTTT.

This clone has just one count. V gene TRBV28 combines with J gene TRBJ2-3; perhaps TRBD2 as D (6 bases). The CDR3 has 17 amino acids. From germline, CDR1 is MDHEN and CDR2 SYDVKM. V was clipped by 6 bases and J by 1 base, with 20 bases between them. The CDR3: CASSSPSPGAGTDTQYF. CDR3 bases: TGTGCCAGCAGCTCACCTAGTCCGGGAGCGGGCACAGATACGCAGTATTTT. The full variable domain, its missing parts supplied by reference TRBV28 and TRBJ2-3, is DVKVTQSSRYLVKRTGEKVFLECVQDMDHENMFWYRQDPGLGLRLIYFSYDVKMKEKGDIPEGYSVSREKKERFSLILESASTNQTSMYLCASSSPSPGAGTDTQYFGPGTRLTVL.

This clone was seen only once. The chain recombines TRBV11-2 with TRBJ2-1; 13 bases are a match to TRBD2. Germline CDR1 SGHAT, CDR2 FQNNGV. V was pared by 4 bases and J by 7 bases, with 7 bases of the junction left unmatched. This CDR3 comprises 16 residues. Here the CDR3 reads CASSSNPGLAGNEQFF. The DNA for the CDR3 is TGTGCCAGCAGCTCGAATCCGGGACTAGCGGGAAATGAGCAGTTCTTC.

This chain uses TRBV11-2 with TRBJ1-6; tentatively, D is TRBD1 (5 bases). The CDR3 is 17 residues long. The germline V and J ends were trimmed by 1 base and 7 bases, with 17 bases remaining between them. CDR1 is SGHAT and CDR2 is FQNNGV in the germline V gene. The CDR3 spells CASSLVLSRDGNSPLHF. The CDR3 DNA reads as TGTGCCAGCAGCTTAGTCCTTTCCAGGGACGGCAATTCACCCCTCCACTTT.

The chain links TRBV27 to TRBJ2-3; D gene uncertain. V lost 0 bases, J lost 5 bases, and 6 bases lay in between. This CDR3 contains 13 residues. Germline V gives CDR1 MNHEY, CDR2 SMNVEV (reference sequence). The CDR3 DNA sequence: TGTGCCAGCAGTTTATCTGTGGTAGATACGCAGTATTTT. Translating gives CASSLSVVDTQYF.

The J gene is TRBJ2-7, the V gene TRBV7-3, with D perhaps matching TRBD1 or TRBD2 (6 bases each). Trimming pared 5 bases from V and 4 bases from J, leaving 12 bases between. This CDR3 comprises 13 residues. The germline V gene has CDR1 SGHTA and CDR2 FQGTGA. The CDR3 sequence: CASSAGHLYEQYF. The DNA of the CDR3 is TGTGCCAGCAGCGCGGGACACCTTTACGAGCAGTACTTC.

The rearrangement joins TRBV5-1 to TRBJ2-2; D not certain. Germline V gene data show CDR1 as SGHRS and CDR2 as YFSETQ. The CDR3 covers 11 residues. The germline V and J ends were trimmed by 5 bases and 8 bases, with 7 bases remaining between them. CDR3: CASRIGGELFF. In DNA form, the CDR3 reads TGCGCCAGCAGAATAGGAGGGGAGCTGTTTTTT. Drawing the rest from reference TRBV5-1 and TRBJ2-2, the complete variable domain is KAGVTQTPRYLIKTRGQQVTLSCSPISGHRSVSWYQQTPGQGLQFLFEYFSETQRNKGNFPGRFSGRQFSNSRSEMNVSTLELGDSALYLCASRIGGELFFGEGSRLTVL.

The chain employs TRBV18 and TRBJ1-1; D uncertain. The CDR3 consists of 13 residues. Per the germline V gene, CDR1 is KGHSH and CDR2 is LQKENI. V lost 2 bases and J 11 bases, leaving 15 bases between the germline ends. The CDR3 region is CASSPTREGVAFF. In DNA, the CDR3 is TGTGCCAGCTCACCAACCAGAGAAGGAGTGGCTTTCTTT.

The DNA of the CDR3 is TGTGCCAGCAGTTACTCGAGGGGAAGCAATCAGCCCCAGCATTTT. It encodes CASSYSRGSNQPQHF. The chain joins TRBV6-5 to TRBJ1-5, with D perhaps matching TRBD1 (5 bases). The germline V and J ends were trimmed by 0 bases and 1 base, with 7 bases remaining between them. From germline, CDR1 is MNHEY and CDR2 SVGAGI. CDR3 length equals 15 residues.

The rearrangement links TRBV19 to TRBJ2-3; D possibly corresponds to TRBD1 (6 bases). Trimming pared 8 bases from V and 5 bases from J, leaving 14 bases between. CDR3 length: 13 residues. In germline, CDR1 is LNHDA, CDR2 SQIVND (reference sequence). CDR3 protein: CASRRGGVDTQYF. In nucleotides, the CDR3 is TGTGCCAGTCGCCGAGGGGGAGTAGATACGCAGTATTTT.

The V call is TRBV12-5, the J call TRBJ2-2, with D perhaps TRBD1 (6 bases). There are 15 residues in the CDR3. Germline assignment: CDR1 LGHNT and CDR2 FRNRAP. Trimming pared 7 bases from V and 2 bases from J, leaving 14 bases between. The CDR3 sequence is CASADGTFNTGELFF. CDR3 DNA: TGTGCTAGTGCCGACGGGACATTTAACACCGGGGAGCTGTTTTTT.